This paragraph covers one T cell receptor (beta chain) sequence. These data come from a study of blood T cell repertoires in COVID-19. Looking at the study overall: Whether acute or convalescent, the COVID-19 samples came from the United States, Italy and Spain. PBMCs, B-cell-depleted T cells, or T cells provided the cDNA or gDNA that made up the material.

The CDR3 runs to 14 residues. In germline, CDR1 is MNHNY, CDR2 SVGAGI (reference sequence). V lost 4 bases to trimming and J lost 2 bases; unmatched junction nucleotides: 1. In the authors' methods: It was from reference gene primer amplification that nucleated cell counts were estimated. TCRdb keeps only in-frame clones here, not all; method: immunoSEQ multiplex PCR. From that table come the V and J calls and clone size; the DNA was used to work out D and trimming. Counted here are some 64,000 clones, 65% to 80% occurring once; the ten biggest clones make up roughly 20%. This chain joins TRBV6-6 and TRBJ1-5, with 8 positions matching TRBD1. The origin of this receptor is a woman of 80 years or more with active or convalescent COVID-19. Sequencing was performed on peripheral blood. CDR3 in amino acids: CASSWGQGNQPQHF. The CDR3 nucleotides read TGTGCCAGCAGTTGGGGACAGGGCAATCAGCCCCAGCATTTT.